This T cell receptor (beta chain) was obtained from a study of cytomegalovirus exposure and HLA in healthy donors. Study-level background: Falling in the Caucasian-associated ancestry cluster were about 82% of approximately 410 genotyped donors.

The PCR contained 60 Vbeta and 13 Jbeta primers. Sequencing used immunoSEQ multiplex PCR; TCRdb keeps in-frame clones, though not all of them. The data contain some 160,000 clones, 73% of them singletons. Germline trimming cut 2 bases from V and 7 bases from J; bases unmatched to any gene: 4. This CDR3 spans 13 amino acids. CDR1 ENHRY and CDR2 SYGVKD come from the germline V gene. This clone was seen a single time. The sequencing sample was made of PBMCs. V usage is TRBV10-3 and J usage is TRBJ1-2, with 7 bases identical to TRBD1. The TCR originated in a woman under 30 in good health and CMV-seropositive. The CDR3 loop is CAISEVTGVGYTF. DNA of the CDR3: TGTGCCATCAGTGAGGTAACAGGGGTTGGCTACACCTTC.